A single sample gave rise to the 25 T cell receptor beta chains below, sequenced in a study of circulating tumor DNA in untreated peripheral T-cell lymphoma (dated by TCRdb to 2020 to 2022). Library construction relied on the immunoSEQ multiplex PCR assay. TCRdb re-hosts the immuneACCESS table, in-frame sequences only. Its copies lack some clones; in the studies checked, an unresolved V gene accounts for under half of them, and the cause for the rest is not known. The sample data list some 10,000 clones, and about three quarters of these were observed just once. The ten largest clones represent about 28% of the sample. The sequenced sample was tumor tissue. Source of these receptors: a human donor with peripheral T-cell lymphoma.

This sequence joins TRBV5-1 and TRBJ1-1, with D perhaps TRBD1 (6 bases). This CDR3 is 16 amino acids long. CDR1 SGHRS and CDR2 YFSETQ come from the germline V gene. Trimming cost V 0 bases and J 1 base, with 13 bases left between them. CDR3: CASSLVGGSGNTEAFF. The CDR3 bases are TGCGCCAGCAGCTTGGTTGGGGGCTCTGGGAACACTGAAGCTTTCTTT. The variable domain in full, completed from reference TRBV5-1 and TRBJ1-1, reads KAGVTQTPRYLIKTRGQQVTLSCSPISGHRSVSWYQQTPGQGLQFLFEYFSETQRNKGNFPGRFSGRQFSNSRSEMNVSTLELGDSALYLCASSLVGGSGNTEAFFGQGTRLTVV.

The rearrangement uses TRBV18 and TRBJ1-2, with D tentatively TRBD1 (5 bases). This CDR3 has 14 amino acids. The V gene lost 3 bases and the J gene lost 3 bases, with 11 bases spanning the gap. Germline loops: CDR1 KGHSH, CDR2 LQKENI. This CDR3 is CASSPGGKYYGYTF. CDR3 in DNA: TGTGCCAGCTCACCCGGGGGGAAATACTATGGCTACACCTTC.

The chain is built from TRBV11-3 and TRBJ2-1, with a tentative D call TRBD2 (5 bases). Trimming cost V 5 bases and J 2 bases, with 10 bases left between them. The CDR3 consists of 14 residues. From germline, CDR1 is SGHNT and CDR2 YENEEA. CDR3 sequence: CASSIRDPYNEQFF. The CDR3 DNA is TGTGCCAGCAGCATCCGGGATCCCTACAATGAGCAGTTCTTC. The full variable domain, with the rest looked up from reference TRBV11-3 and TRBJ2-1, is EAGVVQSPRYKIIEKKQPVAFWCNPISGHNTLYWYLQNLGQGPELLIRYENEEAVDDSQLPKDRFSAERLKGVDSTLKIQPAELGDSAVYLCASSIRDPYNEQFFGPGTRLTVL.

With regard to this clone: An end of the junction differs from the germline gene, which may be a read error. The V and J genes are TRBV6-8 and TRBJ2-7; D unresolved. CDR1 is MNHGY and CDR2 is SAAAGT in the germline V gene. This CDR3 has 12 amino acids. For the CDR3, the DNA is TGTGCCATCAGTAGAGGCTCCTACGAGCAGTACTTC. This sequence encodes CAISRGSYEQYF.

This clone was recorded a few times. The rearrangement joins TRBV18 to TRBJ1-2; 9 nucleotides agree with TRBD1. Trimming at V came to 9 bases and at J to 5 bases, leaving 10 bases not matched to a gene. CDR1 and CDR2 from the germline V gene are KGHSH and LQKENI. This CDR3 comprises 14 residues. The CDR3 here is CASVGTGPHYGYTF. DNA for the CDR3: TGTGCCAGTGTGGGGACAGGGCCCCATTATGGCTACACCTTC.

This chain connects TRBV19 to TRBJ2-6, with no clear D. The CDR3 length is 14 residues. Per the germline V gene, CDR1 is LNHDA and CDR2 is SQIVND (reference sequence). V lost 6 bases, J lost 0 bases, and 6 bases lay in between. Here the CDR3 DNA reads TGTGCCAGTAGCGACACCTCTGGGGCCAACGTCCTGACTTTC. This codes for CASSDTSGANVLTF.

In DNA form, the CDR3 reads TGTGCTAGTGCCCCCGGGTCCTCGGGTAGTGAAGCTTTCTTT. The encoded protein is CASAPGSSGSEAFF. V is TRBV12-5 and J is TRBJ1-1; D unclear. CDR3 length: 14 amino acids. V shed 7 bases and J shed 7 bases, with 19 bases lying between them. In germline, CDR1 is LGHNT, CDR2 FRNRAP. The complete variable domain, with remaining parts taken from reference TRBV12-5 and TRBJ1-1, reads DARVTQTPRHKVTEMGQEVTMRCQPILGHNTVFWYRQTMMQGLELLAYFRNRAPLDDSGMPKDRFSAEMPDATLATLKIQPSEPRDSAVYFCASAPGSSGSEAFFGQGTRLTVV.

This chain connects TRBV6-8 to TRBJ2-7, with 10 bases identical to TRBD1. The V gene's germline CDR1 is MNHGY and CDR2 SAAAGT. The V gene end was trimmed by 4 bases and the J gene end by 6 bases; junction bases not matched to a gene: 9. The CDR3 runs 15 residues. The CDR3 is CASSSPGQGISEQYF. The CDR3 coding sequence is TGTGCCAGCAGTTCCCCGGGACAGGGGATATCCGAGCAGTACTTC.

This clone has only a few counts. Here the CDR3 reads CASSQLLEGASGEKLFF. CDR3 sequence (DNA): TGCGCCAGCAGTCAATTGCTTGAGGGGGCATCAGGGGAAAAACTGTTTTTT. V usage is TRBV23-1 and J usage is TRBJ1-4, with TRBD1 matching 7 bases. TRBV23-1 is an ORF for which the function is uncertain. The length of the CDR3 is 17 residues. Trimming cost V 1 base and J 8 bases; bases outside gene matches: 13.

The chain combines TRBV6-8 with TRBJ1-2; 7 bases line up with TRBD1. CDR3 length: 12 amino acids. V gave up 8 bases and J gave up 4 bases; unmatched junction bases: 4. The germline gives CDR1 MNHGY, CDR2 SAAAGT. The DNA for the CDR3 is TGTGCCAGCTCGACAGGGCTCTATGGCTACACCTTC. This codes for CASSTGLYGYTF.

This CDR3 is CAWRQGSGYEQYF. For the CDR3, the DNA is TGTGCCTGGAGACAGGGGAGCGGGTACGAGCAGTACTTC. This chain links TRBV30 with TRBJ2-7; D is possibly TRBD1 (7 bases). CDR3 length equals 13 residues. V gave up 3 bases and J gave up 4 bases, with 13 bases separating them. Germline V gives CDR1 GTSNPN, CDR2 SVGIG (reference sequence).

This clone was seen once. This sequence joins TRBV27 and TRBJ1-1; D might be TRBD1 (6 bases). Germline loops: CDR1 MNHEY, CDR2 SMNVEV (reference sequence). Trimming shortened V by 5 bases and J by 4 bases, and 17 bases separated the two germline ends. The CDR3 extends over 15 amino acids. The CDR3: CASSPSTGLGTEAFF. The CDR3 bases are TGTGCCAGCAGTCCCTCAACAGGGTTGGGCACTGAAGCTTTCTTT.

The V and J genes are TRBV6-8 and TRBJ2-7; unclear D gene. This CDR3 has 14 amino acids. Germline assignment: CDR1 MNHGY and CDR2 SAAAGT. Trimming pared 5 bases from V and 0 bases from J, leaving 11 bases between. This chain's CDR3 is CASSLAFSSYEQYF. The CDR3 DNA reads as TGTGCCAGCAGTCTGGCCTTCAGCTCCTACGAGCAGTACTTC.

This chain joins TRBV6-8 and TRBJ1-3; possible D gene TRBD1, 5 bases. The CDR3 is 16 amino acids. Germline-derived CDR1 and CDR2 are MNHGY and SAAAGT. The ends were cut back, 5 bases at V and 0 bases at J, with 14 bases in the middle. CDR3 protein: CASSPPQGPSGNTIYF. The DNA for the CDR3 is TGTGCCAGCAGTCCCCCTCAGGGACCCTCTGGAAACACCATATATTTT.

The chain recombines TRBV2 with TRBJ2-7; 7 nucleotides line up with TRBD1. In germline, CDR1 is SNHLY, CDR2 FYNNEI. The CDR3 runs to 16 residues. The J segment lost 2 bases and the V segment lost 4 bases, leaving 11 bases of the junction unmatched. This chain's CDR3 is CASSGPTGDNPYEQYF. Written as DNA, the CDR3 is TGTGCCAGCAGTGGGCCAACAGGGGACAATCCCTACGAGCAGTACTTC. Filled out from reference TRBV2 and TRBJ2-7, the complete variable domain reads EPEVTQTPSHQVTQMGQEVILRCVPISNHLYFYWYRQILGQKVEFLVSFYNNEISEKSEIFDDQFSVERPDGSNFTLKIRSTKLEDSAMYFCASSGPTGDNPYEQYFGPGTRLTVT.

This chain joins TRBV6-8 and TRBJ2-1; tentative D call: TRBD1 (5 bases). Germline V gives CDR1 MNHGY, CDR2 SAAAGT. The CDR3 contains 15 residues. Trimming shortened V by 0 bases and J by 4 bases, and 10 bases separated the two germline ends. The CDR3 nucleotides read TGTGCCAGCAGTTACTCCTCGACAGTATACAATGAGCAGTTCTTC. This codes for CASSYSSTVYNEQFF.

The rearrangement links TRBV28 to TRBJ2-2; 9 bases fit TRBD1. V shed 6 bases, J shed 5 bases, and the junction held 1 base outside the gene matches. The CDR3 extends over 13 amino acids. Germline V gene data show CDR1 as MDHEN and CDR2 as SYDVKM. For the CDR3, the DNA is TGTGCCAGCAGGGGACAGGGTACCGGGGAGCTGTTTTTT. It translates to CASRGQGTGELFF.

The V call is TRBV19, the J call TRBJ2-7; no clear D gene. V was trimmed by 4 bases and J by 2 bases, leaving 3 bases between them. Germline loops: CDR1 LNHDA, CDR2 SQIVND (reference sequence). The CDR3 runs to 11 residues. Written as DNA, the CDR3 is TGTGCCAGTAGTAAGGCCTACGAGCAGTACTTC. Its translation is CASSKAYEQYF.

The V gene is TRBV6-8, the J gene TRBJ1-5; TRBD1 might be the D (5 bases). The CDR3 extends over 15 amino acids. The V end lost 0 bases, the J end lost 4 bases, and 10 bases lay between the germline ends. CDR1 is MNHGY and CDR2 is SAAAGT in the germline V gene. The DNA for the CDR3 is TGTGCCAGCAGTTACTCGACAGCTAGAAATCAGCCCCAGCATTTT. Amino acid sequence: CASSYSTARNQPQHF.

This chain joins TRBV15 and TRBJ2-1; 7 positions match TRBD1. The germline CDR1 and CDR2 sequences are LNHNV and YYDKDF (reference sequence). This CDR3 has 17 residues. V lost 4 bases, J lost 8 bases, and 17 bases stayed unmatched. This CDR3 is CATSNWTGPRLYYEQFF. CDR3 in DNA: TGTGCCACCAGCAACTGGACAGGTCCACGCTTGTACTATGAGCAGTTCTTC.

This clone was detected once. This chain connects TRBV10-2 to TRBJ1-4; D gene unclear. The CDR3 contains 15 residues. The V gene's germline CDR1 is WSHSY and CDR2 SAAADI. V was cut by 4 bases and J by 0 bases, with 9 bases left in between. CDR3 amino acids: CASSGTEATNEKLFF. The CDR3 DNA reads TGCGCCAGCAGTGGAACGGAGGCAACTAATGAAAAACTGTTTTTT.

The J gene is TRBJ2-7, the V gene TRBV19; 8 bases are a match to TRBD1. The germline V gene has CDR1 LNHDA and CDR2 SQIVND (reference sequence). V was pared by 5 bases and J by 2 bases, with 2 bases of the junction left unmatched. This CDR3 region has 13 residues. Here the CDR3 DNA reads TGTGCCAGTAGTCCAGGGGGCCCCTACGAGCAGTACTTC. The encoded protein is CASSPGGPYEQYF.

V usage is TRBV2 and J usage is TRBJ2-3, with D possibly TRBD1 on 5 matching bases. CDR1 and CDR2 (germline): SNHLY, FYNNEI. V was shortened by 5 bases and J by 5 bases, with 14 bases between the two germline ends. CDR3 length equals 14 residues. The CDR3 is CASSNRPDIDTQYF. The CDR3 coding sequence is TGTGCCAGCAGTAACCGGCCGGACATAGATACGCAGTATTTT.

The gene calls are TRBV6-8 and TRBJ2-5; 10 bases match TRBD2. J gave up 5 bases and V 5 bases, and 8 bases lay outside the gene matches. The CDR3 has 15 amino acids. Germline V lookup: CDR1 MNHGY, CDR2 SAAAGT. The CDR3 reads CASSGISGGRETQYF. CDR3 in DNA: TGTGCCAGCAGTGGGATTAGCGGGGGGAGGGAGACCCAGTACTTC.

This clone appeared once. The chain joins TRBV6-8 to TRBJ2-7, with 12 bases that match TRBD1. V was clipped by 5 bases and J by 6 bases; unmatched bases: 5. The CDR3 is made up of 14 amino acids. Germline CDR1 reads MNHGY; CDR2 reads SAAAGT. The CDR3 nucleotides are TGTGCCAGCAGTCGGGGACAGGGGGCCCTCGAGCAGTACTTC. This encodes CASSRGQGALEQYF.